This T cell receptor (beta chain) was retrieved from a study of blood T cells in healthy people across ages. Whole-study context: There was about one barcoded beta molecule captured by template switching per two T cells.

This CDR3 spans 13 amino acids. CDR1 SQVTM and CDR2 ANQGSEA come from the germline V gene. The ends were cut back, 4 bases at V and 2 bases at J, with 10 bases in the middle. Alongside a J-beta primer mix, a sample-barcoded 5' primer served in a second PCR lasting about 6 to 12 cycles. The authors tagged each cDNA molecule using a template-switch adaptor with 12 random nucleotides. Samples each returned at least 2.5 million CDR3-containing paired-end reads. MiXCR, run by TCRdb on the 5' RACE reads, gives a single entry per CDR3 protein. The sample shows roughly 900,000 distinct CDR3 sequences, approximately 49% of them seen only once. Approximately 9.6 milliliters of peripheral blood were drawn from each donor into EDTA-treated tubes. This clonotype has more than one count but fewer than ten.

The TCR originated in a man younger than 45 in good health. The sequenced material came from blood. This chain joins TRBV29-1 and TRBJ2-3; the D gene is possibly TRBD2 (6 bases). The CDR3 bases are TGCAGCGTTGGCGGGGTCCTCACAGATACGCAGTATTTT. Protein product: CSVGGVLTDTQYF.